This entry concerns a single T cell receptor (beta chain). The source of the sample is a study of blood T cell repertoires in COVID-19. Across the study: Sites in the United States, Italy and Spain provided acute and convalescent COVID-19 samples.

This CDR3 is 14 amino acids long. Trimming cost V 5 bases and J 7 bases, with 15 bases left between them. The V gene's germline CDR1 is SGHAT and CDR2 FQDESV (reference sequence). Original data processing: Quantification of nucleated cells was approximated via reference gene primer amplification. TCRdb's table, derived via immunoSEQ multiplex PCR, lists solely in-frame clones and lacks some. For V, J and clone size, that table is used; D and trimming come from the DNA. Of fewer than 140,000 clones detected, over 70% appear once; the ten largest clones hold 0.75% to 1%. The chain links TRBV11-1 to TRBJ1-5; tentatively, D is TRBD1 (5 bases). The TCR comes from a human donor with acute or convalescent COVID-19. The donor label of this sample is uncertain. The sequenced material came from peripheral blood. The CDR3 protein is CASSPDGGAQPQHF. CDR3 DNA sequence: TGTGCCAGCAGCCCAGATGGCGGGGCGCAGCCCCAGCATTTT.